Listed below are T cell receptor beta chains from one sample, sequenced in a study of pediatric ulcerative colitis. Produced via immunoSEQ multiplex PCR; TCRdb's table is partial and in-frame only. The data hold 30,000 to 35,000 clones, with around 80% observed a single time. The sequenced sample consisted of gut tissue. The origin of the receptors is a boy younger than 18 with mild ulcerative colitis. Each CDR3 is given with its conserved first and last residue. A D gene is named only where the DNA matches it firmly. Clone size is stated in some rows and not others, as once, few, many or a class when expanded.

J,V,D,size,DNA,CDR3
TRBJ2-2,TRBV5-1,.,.,TGCGCCAGTTACCGTCAGGGACCGAGAGATACCGGGGAGCTGTTTTTT,CASYRQGPRDTGELFF
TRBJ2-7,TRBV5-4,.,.,TGTGCCAGCAGCTTGGAACCGGGCTCCGAGCAGTACTTC,CASSLEPGSEQYF
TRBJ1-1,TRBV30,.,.,TGTGCCTGGAGCGCCAGGGAGCACACTGAAGCTTTCTTT,CAWSAREHTEAFF
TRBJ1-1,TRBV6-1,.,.,TGTGCCAGCAGTCCGGACCTTTTCCGCACTGAAGCTTTCTTT,CASSPDLFRTEAFF
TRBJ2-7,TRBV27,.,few,TGTGCCAGCAGTTTATCGGTGACAGCCGAGCAGTACTTC,CASSLSVTAEQYF
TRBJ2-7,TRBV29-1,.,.,TGCAGCGTTGTTCTGGGCATCTCCTACGAGCAGTACTTC,CSVVLGISYEQYF
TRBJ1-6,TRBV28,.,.,TGTGCCAGCAGTGGTAAGAATTCACCCCTCCACTTT,CASSGKNSPLHF
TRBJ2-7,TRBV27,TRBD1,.,TGTGCCAGCAAACAATCCCGGGACAGGTACTACGAGCAGTACTTC,CASKQSRDRYYEQYF
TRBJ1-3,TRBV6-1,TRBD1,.,TGTGCCAGCAGTGAAGGGGTCTACCAGGGACAGGGGGCTGGAAACACCATATATTTT,CASSEGVYQGQGAGNTIYF
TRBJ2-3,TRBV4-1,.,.,TGCGCCAGCAGCCAAGATAGAAATACGCAGTATTTT,CASSQDRNTQYF
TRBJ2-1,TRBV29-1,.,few,TGCAGCGTTGCTCCCCGCAGTCCCAATGAGCAGTTCTTC,CSVAPRSPNEQFF
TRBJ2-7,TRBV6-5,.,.,TGTGCCAGCAGTTGGAGGAACGAGCAGTACTTC,CASSWRNEQYF
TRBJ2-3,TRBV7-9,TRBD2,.,TGTGCCAGCAGCTCTCTAGCGGGGGGGCCCCCAGATACGCAGTATTTT,CASSSLAGGPPDTQYF
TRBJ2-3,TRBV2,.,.,TGTGCCAGCAGTAACCGGGGATATTTCACAGATACGCAGTATTTT,CASSNRGYFTDTQYF
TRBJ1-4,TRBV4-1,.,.,TGCGCCAGCAGTCGGGGGAATGCTAATGAAAAACTGTTTTTT,CASSRGNANEKLFF
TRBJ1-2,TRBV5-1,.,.,TGCGCCAGCAGCTTGACCACAGGGAACTATGGCTACACCTTC,CASSLTTGNYGYTF
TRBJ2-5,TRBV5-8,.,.,TGTGCCAGCAGCTTGGGACAGCAAGCCCAAGAGACCCAGTACTTC,CASSLGQQAQETQYF
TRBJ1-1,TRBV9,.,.,TGTGCCAGCACCCTTTTCAGGGTGGACACTGAAGCTTTCTTT,CASTLFRVDTEAFF
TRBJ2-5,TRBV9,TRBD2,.,TGTGCCAGCAGCGTTTGGACTAGCGGGAAAGAGACCCAGTACTTC,CASSVWTSGKETQYF
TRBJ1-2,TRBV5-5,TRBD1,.,TGTGCCAGCAGCTTAACCGGGACAGGGTATGGCTACACCTTC,CASSLTGTGYGYTF
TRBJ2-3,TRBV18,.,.,TGTGCCAGCTCACCACCTTTAGATACGCAGTATTTT,CASSPPLDTQYF
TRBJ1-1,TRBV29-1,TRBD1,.,TGCAGCGTTGTGGGCCAACCCCAGGACAGGGAGTTGACTGAAGCTTTCTTT,CSVVGQPQDRELTEAFF
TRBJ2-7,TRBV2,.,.,TGTGCCAGCAGTGAAGGGACAGACTCCTACGAGCAGTACTTC,CASSEGTDSYEQYF
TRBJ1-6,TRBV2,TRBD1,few,TGTGCCAGCAGGGGAAGCGCACCGGGACAGGGGTATTCACCCCTCCACTTT,CASRGSAPGQGYSPLHF
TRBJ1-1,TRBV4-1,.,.,TGCGCCAGCAGCCTAGTTGGGGGTTCGGTCGCTTTCTTT,CASSLVGGSVAFF
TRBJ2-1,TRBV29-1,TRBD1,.,TGCAGCGTGGGGACAGGCCTTTCTCCCCACAATGAGCAGTTCTTC,CSVGTGLSPHNEQFF
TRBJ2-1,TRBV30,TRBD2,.,TGTGCCTGGAGGGGACTAGCCTCGGAGAGCTCCTACAATGAGCAGTTCTTC,CAWRGLASESSYNEQFF
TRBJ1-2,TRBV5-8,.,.,TGTGCCAGCAGCCGGACAGTTAACTATGGCTACACCTTC,CASSRTVNYGYTF
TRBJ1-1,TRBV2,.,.,TGTGCCAGCAGTGAGTGGATTGGGGACACTGAAGCTTTCTTT,CASSEWIGDTEAFF
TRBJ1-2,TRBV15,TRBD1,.,TGTGCCACCAGCAGAGGGTGGACAGGGAAGTATGGCTACACCTTC,CATSRGWTGKYGYTF
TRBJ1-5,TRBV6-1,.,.,TGTGCCAGCAGTGAGACCCATAATCAGCCCCAGCATTTT,CASSETHNQPQHF
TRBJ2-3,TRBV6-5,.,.,TGTGCCAGCAGTTACTTGGGGGACAGCACAGATACGCAGTATTTT,CASSYLGDSTDTQYF
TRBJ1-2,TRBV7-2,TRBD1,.,TGTGCCAGCAGCTTACAGGGGGCCAACTATGGCTACACCTTC,CASSLQGANYGYTF
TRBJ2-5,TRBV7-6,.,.,TGTGCCAGCAGCCCCTCCCCCCGGACAGCGATTCAAGAGACCCAGTACTTC,CASSPSPRTAIQETQYF
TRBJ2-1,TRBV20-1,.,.,TGCAGTGCTTCAAACAATGAGCAGTTCTTC,CSASNNEQFF